The following is a TCR beta chain sequence with its context. Its antigen is not known. Donors, without exception, were Caucasian adults residing in Nashville, Tennessee. This sample is drawn from a study of shared clonotypes between healthy human individuals. General observations from the study: Depth was large, yet rarefaction showed that sorted-subset sequencing was incomplete. Tissue TCR repertoires likely differ from these blood-only repertoires.

Germline V gene lookup returns CDR1 WNHNN and CDR2 SYGVQD (reference sequence). This CDR3 contains 14 residues. V lost 4 bases, J lost 1 base, and 11 bases lay in between. Only in-frame clones appear in the TCRdb table, and some are missing; sequencing was by immunoSEQ multiplex PCR. The table shows millions of clones, with 80% to 95% occurring only once. This chain joins TRBV10-1 and TRBJ2-7; D perhaps matches TRBD1 (5 bases). The specimen was naive CD4+ T cells from PBMCs. The subset denotes: CD45RA+ positively selected. This clonotype originated in a man between 18 and 35 years old in good health. Some clones in this sample may be carry-over from other donors' samples. CDR3 sequence: CASSATVLSYEQYF. In DNA form, the CDR3 reads TGCGCCAGCAGTGCGACAGTTCTGTCCTACGAGCAGTACTTC.